This passage covers 2 T cell receptor beta chains from one sample sequenced in a study of regulatory T cells in long-lasting Graves disease. Time point described: persistent/refractory GD, antithyroid drugs over 5 years with positive TRAb. PBMC RNA was the source of the TCR library. In building TCR beta libraries, iRepertoire HTBI primers were used together with Arm-PCR of CDR3 regions. TCRdb re-derived calls from the multiplex PCR reads in MiXCR, one entry per CDR3 protein. Among some 440,000 distinct CDR3 sequences, 20% to 25% were seen once, and the ten largest hold 6.5% to 8%. The sequences come from peripheral blood mononuclear cells (PBMCs), collected when the disease was refractory, from a patient treated with antithyroid drugs. These receptors came from a female donor with Graves disease.

In its sample, this clonotype was seen a few times. The chain carries TRBV29-1 and TRBJ2-7; no firm D call. V was cut by 1 base and J by 3 bases, with 10 bases left in between. This CDR3 is built from 13 residues. Germline V gene data show CDR1 as SQVTM and CDR2 as ANQGSEA. Here the CDR3 reads CSVEGGAFYEQYF. The CDR3 DNA sequence: TGCAGCGTTGAAGGGGGTGCATTCTACGAGCAGTACTTC.

This clonotype was detected ten times or more. The chain employs TRBV27 and TRBJ2-7; D is ambiguous. The CDR3 covers 14 residues. Germline V gene lookup returns CDR1 MNHEY and CDR2 SMNVEV (reference sequence). The V and J ends lost 6 bases and 0 bases respectively, with 12 bases between them. CDR3 in DNA: TGTGCCAGCAGCTTAACGGCTAGCTCCTACGAGCAGTACTTC. The encoded protein is CASSLTASSYEQYF.